What follows are 32 T cell receptor beta chains derived from one specimen sequenced in a study of chemoradiotherapy in HPV16-positive cancers. Method: immunoSEQ multiplex PCR; TCRdb's copy keeps in-frame clones and lacks some. The table lists just under 40,000 clones, 76% of them singletons. The input for sequencing was blood, taken from a patient who underwent chemoradiotherapy. These receptors all stem from a human donor with HPV-associated anogenital cancer.

The gene calls are TRBV7-2 and TRBJ1-3; TRBD1 might be the D (5 bases). The germline V gene has CDR1 SGHTA and CDR2 FQGNSA. CDR3 length: 14 residues. The ends were cut back, 5 bases at V and 0 bases at J, with 8 bases in the middle. The CDR3 loop is CASSRTYSGNTIYF. CDR3 DNA sequence: TGTGCCAGCAGCCGGACATACTCTGGAAACACCATATATTTT.

The chain joins TRBV7-2 to TRBJ2-5; D remains ambiguous. V lost 5 bases and J lost 2, with 12 bases in between. The CDR3 is 14 residues long. Germline V lookup: CDR1 SGHTA, CDR2 FQGNSA. The CDR3 DNA reads as TGTGCCAGCAGCCCACCCACAAGACAAGAGACCCAGTACTTC. Its translation: CASSPPTRQETQYF.

The table lists this clone with a few counts. V gene TRBV19 combines with J gene TRBJ1-1; a weak D match, TRBD1 (6 bases). The CDR3 extends over 14 amino acids. V dropped 3 bases and J dropped 0 bases, with 8 bases sitting between them. CDR1 LNHDA and CDR2 SQIVND come from the germline V gene (reference sequence). CDR3 in DNA: TGTGCCAGTAGTATCAGGGGCTTGAACACTGAAGCTTTCTTT. Amino acids: CASSIRGLNTEAFF.

This clone was seen a few times. The chain carries TRBV19 and TRBJ1-2; TRBD1 agrees at 8 bases. Germline CDR1 is LNHDA and CDR2 is SQIVND (reference sequence). The V and J ends lost 3 bases and 5 bases, in that order; junction bases with no gene match: 5. The CDR3 length is 14 residues. CDR3 in amino acids: CASSMGGQDYGYTF. The DNA for the CDR3 is TGTGCCAGTAGTATGGGGGGACAGGATTATGGCTACACCTTC.

V is TRBV19 and J is TRBJ2-3, with TRBD1 matching 8 bases. V lost 5 bases to trimming and J lost 0 bases; unmatched junction nucleotides: 13. This CDR3 spans 18 amino acids. Germline lookup yields CDR1 LNHDA and CDR2 SQIVND (reference sequence). CDR3 in amino acids: CASSLPPGTGPSTDTQYF. In nucleotides, the CDR3 is TGTGCCAGTAGTCTGCCTCCCGGGACAGGTCCTAGCACAGATACGCAGTATTTT.

The chain couples TRBV6-4 to TRBJ1-1, with D uncertain. From germline, CDR1 is MRHNA and CDR2 SNTAGT. Trimming shortened V by 5 bases and J by 1 base, and 8 bases separated the two germline ends. The CDR3 runs 13 residues. The CDR3: CASSLEENTEAFF. The CDR3, as DNA: TGTGCCAGCAGTCTGGAAGAGAACACTGAAGCTTTCTTT.

This chain links TRBV19 with TRBJ2-7; D is undetermined. This CDR3 has 11 amino acids. The germline V gene encodes CDR1 LNHDA and CDR2 SQIVND (reference sequence). V lost 1 base and J lost 7, with 5 bases in between. Written as DNA, the CDR3 is TGTGCCAGTAGTATAGGGAAAGAGCAGTACTTC. Protein product: CASSIGKEQYF.

This clone was counted only a few times. V is TRBV9 and J is TRBJ2-7, with D perhaps matching TRBD1 (6 bases). The V end lost 0 bases, the J end lost 5 bases, and 12 bases lay between the germline ends. The CDR3 loop spans 14 amino acids. Looked up from germline, CDR1 is SGDLS and CDR2 is YYNGEE. The DNA for the CDR3 is TGTGCCAGCAGCGTAGACGGGACACCCAACGAGCAGTACTTC. It specifies CASSVDGTPNEQYF.

V and J are TRBV19 and TRBJ1-5, with TRBD1 matching over 8 bases. V shed 9 bases, J shed 1 base, and the junction held 2 bases outside the gene matches. This CDR3 region has 13 residues. Germline CDR1 and CDR2: LNHDA and SQIVND (reference sequence). As DNA, the CDR3 is TGTGCCAGCAGGGGGCAGAGCAATCAGCCCCAGCATTTT. Protein product: CASRGQSNQPQHF.

The chain is built from TRBV19 and TRBJ2-2; D is ambiguous. This CDR3 contains 15 residues. V shed 7 bases and J shed 0 bases, with 12 bases lying between them. Germline V gene sequence: CDR1 LNHDA, CDR2 SQIVND (reference sequence). CDR3 loop: CASTIGQANTGELFF. The DNA of the CDR3 is TGTGCCAGTACAATTGGGCAGGCGAACACCGGGGAGCTGTTTTTT.

V usage is TRBV19 and J usage is TRBJ2-6; a possible D gene is TRBD1 (6 bases). Looked up from germline, CDR1 is LNHDA and CDR2 is SQIVND (reference sequence). Trimming stripped 5 bases from V and 0 bases from J, with 8 bases between. The CDR3 totals 15 residues. The CDR3 is CASSGGYSGANVLTF. Written as DNA, the CDR3 is TGTGCCAGTAGTGGGGGCTACTCTGGGGCCAACGTCCTGACTTTC.

The chain uses TRBV30 and TRBJ1-5, with D unresolved. CDR1 and CDR2 from the germline V gene are GTSNPN and SVGIG (reference sequence). Trimming left V 0 bases short and J 4 bases short, with 19 bases between. This CDR3 is 17 amino acids long. Here the CDR3 DNA reads TGTGCCTGGAGTGTGCCATGGGGTTCCAGTAGTAATCAGCCCCAGCATTTT. Translating gives CAWSVPWGSSSNQPQHF.

This CDR3 is CASSSVVTGNTIYF. CDR3 bases: TGTGCCAGCAGTTCCGTCGTAACTGGAAACACCATATATTTT. The gene calls are TRBV6-5 and TRBJ1-3, with D uncertain. This CDR3 spans 14 amino acids. V was clipped by 4 bases and J by 2 bases, with 9 bases between them. In germline, CDR1 is MNHEY, CDR2 SVGAGI.

The chain combines TRBV7-3 with TRBJ1-2, with D possibly matching TRBD1 (6 bases). The V gene's germline CDR1 is SGHTA and CDR2 FQGTGA. V was trimmed by 0 bases and J by 8 bases, leaving 13 bases between them. The CDR3 is 14 amino acids. CDR3 in amino acids: CASSLTSQGGGYTF. The CDR3 region has the DNA TGTGCCAGCAGCTTAACGTCACAGGGCGGAGGCTACACCTTC. Complete variable domain (other parts from reference TRBV7-3 and TRBJ1-2): GAGVSQTPSNKVTEKGKYVELRCDPISGHTALYWYRQSLGQGPEFLIYFQGTGAADDSGLPNDRFFAVRPEGSVSTLKIQRTERGDSAVYLCASSLTSQGGGYTFGSGTRLTVV.

V and J are TRBV18 and TRBJ1-6; TRBD1 is a possible D gene (5 bases). The ends were cut back, 3 bases at V and 7 bases at J, with 19 bases in the middle. The CDR3 is 17 amino acids. CDR1 and CDR2 from the germline V gene are KGHSH and LQKENI. The CDR3 loop reads CASSPPGTSMRNSPLHF. DNA for the CDR3: TGTGCCAGCTCACCGCCCGGGACGTCCATGAGAAATTCACCCCTCCACTTT.

The chain is built from TRBV6-1 and TRBJ1-1; D may be TRBD1 (6 bases). CDR1 and CDR2 (germline): MNHNS, SASEGT. V was trimmed by 6 bases and J by 1 base, leaving 15 bases between them. The CDR3 loop spans 15 amino acids. The CDR3 is CASSPRQAGNTEAFF. In nucleotides, the CDR3 is TGTGCCAGCAGCCCAAGACAGGCGGGGAACACTGAAGCTTTCTTT.

This chain uses TRBV5-1 with TRBJ2-1; 7 positions agree with TRBD1. The CDR3 has 15 residues. From germline, CDR1 is SGHRS and CDR2 YFSETQ. The trim removed 4 bases at V and 7 bases at J, leaving 11 bases unmatched. The CDR3 region has the DNA TGCGCCAGCAGCAGGGGACAGCTCGAGACGAATGAGCAGTTCTTC. Its translation: CASSRGQLETNEQFF.

The chain combines TRBV9 with TRBJ1-2, with D perhaps matching TRBD1 (6 bases). Germline assignment: CDR1 SGDLS and CDR2 YYNGEE. V dropped 0 bases and J dropped 4 bases, with 13 bases sitting between them. CDR3 length: 15 residues. The CDR3 coding sequence is TGTGCCAGCAGCGTAGCGGGGGGCACCACCTATGGCTACACCTTC. The encoded protein is CASSVAGGTTYGYTF.

V usage is TRBV7-3 and J usage is TRBJ1-2; 7 bases are a match to TRBD1. The CDR3 sequence is 13 residues long. With V trimmed by 4 bases and J by 6 bases, 5 bases remained unmatched. CDR1 is SGHTA and CDR2 is FQGTGA in the germline V gene. The CDR3, as DNA: TGTGCCAGCAGCTCGACAGGGTATCATGGCTACACCTTC. Its translation is CASSSTGYHGYTF.

This chain links TRBV10-3 with TRBJ1-1; the D gene is possibly TRBD1 (5 bases). The CDR3 spans 14 residues. CDR1 is ENHRY and CDR2 is SYGVKD in the germline V gene. V was trimmed by 7 bases and J by 5 bases, leaving 17 bases between them. This chain's CDR3 is CAINAQKRGTEAFF. Here the CDR3 DNA reads TGTGCCATCAACGCCCAAAAAAGGGGAACTGAAGCTTTCTTT.

As regards this clone: Other DNA sequences in the same sample also yield this CDR3. In DNA, the CDR3 is TGCGCCAGCAGCTTGGGACAGGGGGGGTCACCCCTCCACTTT. This translates into CASSLGQGGSPLHF. The chain combines TRBV5-1 with TRBJ1-6; 9 positions agree with TRBD1. This CDR3 is 14 amino acids long. Germline lookup yields CDR1 SGHRS and CDR2 YFSETQ. With 0 bases clipped from V and 10 bases from J, the junction kept 2 bases outside the gene matches.

The J gene is TRBJ2-5, the V gene TRBV6-5; D might be TRBD2 (5 bases). The CDR3 length is 12 residues. The V end was cut by 2 bases, the J end by 4 bases, with 5 bases between. The germline V gene has CDR1 MNHEY and CDR2 SVGAGI. The CDR3 loop is CASSYRGETQYF. The CDR3 DNA sequence: TGTGCCAGCAGTTACCGGGGAGAGACCCAGTACTTC.

V usage is TRBV7-2 and J usage is TRBJ2-5, with D possibly matching TRBD1 (5 bases). This CDR3 is 14 amino acids long. Between the trimmed V and J ends, which lost 5 bases and 2 bases, there was a span of 12 bases. Germline-derived CDR1 and CDR2 are SGHTA and FQGNSA. CDR3 bases: TGTGCCAGCAGCACCTGGACAATACAAGAGACCCAGTACTTC. Amino acids: CASSTWTIQETQYF.

The chain employs TRBV5-1 and TRBJ2-3; TRBD2 aligns across 9 bases. V shed 0 bases and J 4 bases; nucleotides not matched to a gene: 6. CDR3 length: 16 residues. From germline, CDR1 is SGHRS and CDR2 YFSETQ. CDR3 protein: CASSLVSRGGSDTQYF. For the CDR3, the DNA is TGCGCCAGCAGCTTGGTTTCGCGGGGGGGGTCAGATACGCAGTATTTT.

The chain carries TRBV18 and TRBJ2-5; D is possibly TRBD1 (5 bases). V was shortened by 0 bases and J by 2 bases, with 7 bases between the two germline ends. There are 14 residues in the CDR3. CDR1 KGHSH and CDR2 LQKENI come from the germline V gene. CDR3 loop: CASSPPTDQETQYF. The CDR3 region has the DNA TGTGCCAGCTCACCACCGACAGATCAAGAGACCCAGTACTTC. The variable domain in full, completed from reference TRBV18 and TRBJ2-5, reads NAGVMQNPRHLVRRRGQEARLRCSPMKGHSHVYWYRQLPEEGLKFMVYLQKENIIDESGMPKERFSAEFPKEGPSILRIQQVVRGDSAAYFCASSPPTDQETQYFGPGTRLLVL.

The rearrangement links TRBV30 to TRBJ2-7; D may be TRBD1 (6 bases). The CDR3 runs to 12 residues. V lost 4 bases and J 10 bases, leaving 17 bases between the germline ends. Germline V gene lookup returns CDR1 GTSNPN and CDR2 SVGIG (reference sequence). The CDR3 loop is CAWTPGGGPQYF. The CDR3 region has the DNA TGTGCCTGGACCCCCGGTGGGGGCCCACAGTACTTC.

This clone has just a few counts. The chain recombines TRBV5-1 with TRBJ2-2; D is perhaps TRBD2 (5 bases). The CDR3 is 16 residues long. V was pared by 3 bases and J by 6 bases, with 18 bases between. The germline V gene encodes CDR1 SGHRS and CDR2 YFSETQ. The CDR3 is CASSWRTDPGAGELFF. The CDR3 DNA follows: TGCGCCAGCAGCTGGAGGACTGACCCCGGGGCCGGGGAGCTGTTTTTT.

The chain links TRBV19 to TRBJ1-6; 7 bases agree with TRBD1. Germline values: CDR1 LNHDA, CDR2 SQIVND (reference sequence). The CDR3 has 14 residues. Trimming at V came to 7 bases and at J to 8 bases, leaving 8 bases not matched to a gene. CDR3 sequence: CASTPTGEDSPLHF. In DNA form, the CDR3 reads TGTGCCAGTACCCCAACAGGGGAGGATTCACCCCTCCACTTT.

In its sample, this clone was seen a few times. The chain has TRBV7-9 and TRBJ1-5; no definite D call. Germline assignment: CDR1 SEHNR and CDR2 FQNEAQ (reference sequence). The CDR3 is made up of 15 amino acids. Trimming removed 5 bases at V and 0 bases at J, with 11 bases between. The CDR3 DNA reads TGTGCCAGCAGCCTAGGAGACTATAGCAATCAGCCCCAGCATTTT. Its translation is CASSLGDYSNQPQHF.

V is TRBV18 and J is TRBJ2-2, with 8 nucleotides matching TRBD1. Germline V CDR1 and CDR2: KGHSH, LQKENI. This CDR3 has 17 residues. The J segment lost 0 bases and the V segment lost 4 bases, leaving 7 bases of the junction unmatched. Written as DNA, the CDR3 is TGTGCCAGCTCACGACTGACAGGGGCGACGAACACCGGGGAGCTGTTTTTT. This encodes CASSRLTGATNTGELFF.

The CDR3 sequence is CASSGRTGTYEQYF. CDR3 nucleotides: TGTGCCAGCAGCGGAAGGACAGGCACCTACGAGCAGTACTTC. The genes are TRBV7-2 and TRBJ2-7; 7 bases are a match to TRBD1. After removal of 5 bases from V and 2 bases from J, the junction contained 6 bases not matched to a gene. Germline CDR1 and CDR2: SGHTA and FQGNSA. The length of the CDR3 is 14 residues.

CDR3: CAISEKRASGGDTQYF. CDR3 DNA sequence: TGTGCCATCAGTGAGAAAAGGGCTAGCGGGGGAGATACGCAGTATTTT. The chain has TRBV10-3 and TRBJ2-3; TRBD2 agrees at 10 bases. CDR1 and CDR2 from the germline V gene are ENHRY and SYGVKD. This CDR3 spans 16 amino acids. V shed 2 bases and J 5 bases; nucleotides not matched to a gene: 7.